This section outlines one T cell receptor beta chain sequence together with its context. In the source study's methods: Amplifying reference gene primers gave estimates of nucleated cell counts. Sequenced by immunoSEQ multiplex PCR; TCRdb stores in-frame clones only, minus some. The V and J calls and clone size were taken over from that table, and D and trimming were inferred from the DNA. The repertoire has under 35,000 clones, about 89% of them found once; the top ten carry roughly two fifths. This record comes from a study of blood T cell repertoires in COVID-19. Whole-study context: Some COVID-19 samples were acute and others convalescent; all came from the United States, Italy and Spain. PBMCs, B-cell-depleted T cells, or T cells provided the cDNA or gDNA that made up the material.

The sequenced material came from peripheral blood. This clonotype was sampled from a human donor in a cohort sampled during active COVID-19.

CDR3 bases: TGCGCCAGCAGCCGACAGGTCCCACAGGGTAATTCACCCCTCCACTTT. Its translation is CASSRQVPQGNSPLHF. The chain uses TRBV5-1 and TRBJ1-6, with D tentatively TRBD1 (6 bases). CDR1 and CDR2 (germline): SGHRS, YFSETQ. The length of the CDR3 is 16 residues. Trimming removed 4 bases at V and 6 bases at J, with 17 bases between.